This is a list of T cell receptor beta chains from one sample in a study of CXCR3-negative and CXCR3-positive naive CD8 T cells. TCRdb reprocessed the 5' RACE reads; each CDR3 protein has one entry and no DNA is given. Its listing shows over 100,000 distinct CDR3 sequences. The sequenced material came from naive CXCR3- CD8+ T cells from blood. The receptors here all came from a human donor in good health. Some clones in this sample may be carry-over from other donors' samples. CDR3s include the opening cysteine and the closing phenylalanine or tryptophan.

TRBJ2-1,TRBV15,CATSRDLMNYNEQFF
TRBJ1-3,TRBV20-1,CSATPAGNTIYF
TRBJ2-1,TRBV27,CASSSQREALSYNEQFF
TRBJ1-5,TRBV20-1,CSASEVPRRNQPQHF
TRBJ2-5,TRBV4-3,CASSQDSLGDLQETQYF
TRBJ1-1,TRBV4-3,CASSQDRYIGRGDTEAFF
TRBJ1-2,TRBV15,CATSRDRNGSDGYTF
TRBJ2-7,TRBV12-3/TRBV12-4,CASGSLGTDEDYEQYF
TRBJ1-1,TRBV7-7,CASSPPPEGNTEAFF
TRBJ1-1,TRBV12-3/TRBV12-4,CASSFTNTEAFF
TRBJ1-5,TRBV19,CASIRAGGLDQPQHF
TRBJ1-1,TRBV4-2,CASSQGGLDTEAFF
TRBJ2-2,TRBV25-1,CASSETVAGVGTGELFF
TRBJ2-5,TRBV20-1,CSACCRDRGPVGETQYF
TRBJ2-7,TRBV2,CASSNRRMGQQSYEQYF
TRBJ2-1,TRBV29-1,CSVDWLKSSYNEQFF